The rows below give T cell receptor beta chains drawn from one sample of a study of human T cells and chemical hapten exposure. TCRdb reprocessed the RACE reads via MiXCR and lists one record per CDR3 protein. The sample includes roughly 48,000 distinct CDR3 sequences, approximately 4.8% of them seen just once. The specimen was whole blood. Receptor source: a human donor in good health. Some clones in this sample may be carry-over from other donors' samples. The CDR3 runs from the conserved cysteine through the conserved F or W. Fields, in order: V gene, D gene, clone size, J gene, CDR3 DNA, CDR3 protein. A D gene is named only where the DNA matches it firmly. Clone sizes are given selectively: once, few, many, or a class where the clone is expanded.

V: TRBV11-2
D: TRBD1
size: few
J: TRBJ2-6
DNA: TGTGCCAGCAGCAGAAAAAGACAGGGCAGCTCTGGGGCCAACGTCCTGACTTTC
CDR3: CASSRKRQGSSGANVLTF

V: TRBV6-2/TRBV6-3
D: TRBD2
size: few
J: TRBJ2-3
DNA: TGTGCCAGCAGTCGCGCACTAGCGGGAGGGCCCACAGATACGCAGTATTTT
CDR3: CASSRALAGGPTDTQYF

V: TRBV18
D: TRBD2
size: many
J: TRBJ2-7
DNA: TGTGCCAGCTCAGACGGAGTCGGCGGGGGTGAACCCTACGAGCAGTACTTC
CDR3: CASSDGVGGGEPYEQYF

V: TRBV29-1
D: .
size: few
J: TRBJ2-1
DNA: TGCAGCGTTATCTCGGGGCAGTACAATGAGCAGTTCTTC
CDR3: CSVISGQYNEQFF

V: TRBV27
D: .
size: many
J: TRBJ1-1
DNA: TGTGCCAGCAGTTTATCTCCCCGTGCCCGGGGTGAAGCTTTCTTT
CDR3: CASSLSPRARGEAFF

V: TRBV18
D: .
size: many
J: TRBJ1-1
DNA: TGTGCCAGTATTGACAGTCGAACTGAAGCTTTCTTT
CDR3: CASIDSRTEAFF

V: TRBV6-5
D: TRBD1
size: many
J: TRBJ2-5
DNA: TGTGCCAGCAGGGGGACAGGGGAAGAGACCCAGTACTTC
CDR3: CASRGTGEETQYF

V: TRBV18
D: .
size: few
J: TRBJ1-1
DNA: TGTGCCAGCTCGTCTCCAGACCTGGGGAGGTACACTGAAGCTTTCTTT
CDR3: CASSSPDLGRYTEAFF

V: TRBV27
D: TRBD1
size: many
J: TRBJ2-6
DNA: TGTGCCAGCAGTTTATATCAGGGGGCCAAAACTGGGGCCAACGTCCTGACTTTC
CDR3: CASSLYQGAKTGANVLTF

V: TRBV20-1
D: .
size: few
J: TRBJ2-5
DNA: TGCAGCACGCTCCCTACAGAGACCCAGTACTTC
CDR3: CSTLPTETQYF

V: TRBV24-1
D: .
size: many
J: TRBJ2-2
DNA: TGTGCCACCCGAGGGACGGCGAACACCGGGGAGCTGTTTTTT
CDR3: CATRGTANTGELFF

V: TRBV30
D: .
size: many
J: TRBJ1-5
DNA: TGTGCCTGGAGTGCCGGAATCAATCAGCCCCAGCATTTT
CDR3: CAWSAGINQPQHF

V: TRBV2
D: TRBD1
size: few
J: TRBJ2-1
DNA: TGTGCCAGCCGGATCCCGACAGGGGTCTACAATGAGCAGTTCTTC
CDR3: CASRIPTGVYNEQFF

V: TRBV29-1
D: .
size: many
J: TRBJ1-1
DNA: TGCAGCTCTGGGCAGCGACTGAACACTGAAGCTTTCTTT
CDR3: CSSGQRLNTEAFF

V: TRBV24-1
D: TRBD2
size: .
J: TRBJ2-7
DNA: TGTGCCACCAGTGATTCGGGACTAGCGGGAGGCGAGCAGTACTTC
CDR3: CATSDSGLAGGEQYF

V: TRBV7-8
D: TRBD2
size: medium-sized
J: TRBJ2-1
DNA: TGTGCCAGCAGCTTATTCCCACCTGGCCTAGCGGGAGTCCTGGAGCCGTCCGGTAATGAGCAGTTCTTC
CDR3: CASSLFPPGLAGVLEPSGNEQFF

V: TRBV11-2
D: .
size: few
J: TRBJ1-3
DNA: TGTGCCAGCAGCTTCTGCTGTCGCTCTGGAAACACCATATATTTT
CDR3: CASSFCCRSGNTIYF

V: TRBV27
D: .
size: few
J: TRBJ2-6
DNA: TGTGCCAGCAGTACACTAGCCGCTGGGGCCAACGTCCTGACTTTC
CDR3: CASSTLAAGANVLTF

V: TRBV4-2
D: TRBD1
size: many
J: TRBJ2-7
DNA: TGTGCCAGCAGCCAAGAAATTAGACAGGGGACCTACGAGCAGTACTTC
CDR3: CASSQEIRQGTYEQYF

V: TRBV2
D: .
size: .
J: TRBJ2-2
DNA: TGTGCCAGCAGTGAAATAGAGTTTGGACCCGGGGAGCTGTTTTTT
CDR3: CASSEIEFGPGELFF

V: TRBV20-1
D: .
size: .
J: TRBJ2-3
DNA: TGCAGTGCTAGAGATCAGGGGATCACAGATACGCAGTATTTT
CDR3: CSARDQGITDTQYF

V: TRBV12-3/TRBV12-4
D: .
size: .
J: TRBJ1-1
DNA: TGTGCCAGCAGTCCCCAGGCGAACGCTGAAGCTTTCTTT
CDR3: CASSPQANAEAFF

V: TRBV11-2
D: .
size: many
J: TRBJ2-7
DNA: TGTGCCAGCAGCTTGGGCCCTATCGAGCAGTACTTC
CDR3: CASSLGPIEQYF

V: TRBV6-5
D: .
size: many
J: TRBJ2-1
DNA: TGTGCCAGCAGTTACAGAGGGGAGCATGAGCAGTTCTTC
CDR3: CASSYRGEHEQFF

V: TRBV27
D: TRBD2
size: .
J: TRBJ2-1
DNA: TGTGCCAGCAGTTTAGGAGGGCTAGCGGGAGAGGGTGAGCAGTTCTTC
CDR3: CASSLGGLAGEGEQFF

V: TRBV11-2
D: TRBD1
size: few
J: TRBJ1-4
DNA: TGTGCCAGCAGGGCCGGGACAGGGAATGAAAAACTGTTTTTT
CDR3: CASRAGTGNEKLFF

V: TRBV14
D: .
size: many
J: TRBJ1-1
DNA: TGTGCCAGCAGCCAAGTGGACGGCACTGAAGCTTTCTTT
CDR3: CASSQVDGTEAFF

V: TRBV6-5
D: .
size: .
J: TRBJ1-1
DNA: TGTGCCAGCAGCCGGACGGGACACCCGAACACTGAAGCTTTCTTT
CDR3: CASSRTGHPNTEAFF

V: TRBV12-3/TRBV12-4
D: .
size: .
J: TRBJ2-7
DNA: TGTGCCAGCAGTTTAGCACAGGGTACCGTGACCTACGAGCAGTACTTC
CDR3: CASSLAQGTVTYEQYF

V: TRBV27
D: .
size: many
J: TRBJ1-4
DNA: TGTGCCAGCAGTTTATCAGGGTTTAGCCACGAAAAACTGTTTTTT
CDR3: CASSLSGFSHEKLFF

V: TRBV29-1
D: .
size: few
J: TRBJ1-2
DNA: TGCAGCGTTGAATGGGGTAATGGCTACACCTTC
CDR3: CSVEWGNGYTF

V: TRBV15
D: TRBD1
size: many
J: TRBJ1-5
DNA: TGTGCCACCAGCAGAGATGTGGGGGACAGGGACCCTTTAAGGGGCAATCAGCCCCAGCATTTT
CDR3: CATSRDVGDRDPLRGNQPQHF

V: TRBV29-1
D: TRBD2
size: few
J: TRBJ2-1
DNA: TGCAGCACCGGGGGACTAGCGGGTGACGAGCAGTTCTTC
CDR3: CSTGGLAGDEQFF

V: TRBV28
D: .
size: many
J: TRBJ1-4
DNA: TGTGCCAGCAGTTTTGGTGAAAAACTGTTTTTT
CDR3: CASSFGEKLFF

V: TRBV18
D: .
size: many
J: TRBJ2-1
DNA: TGTGCCAGCTCACCACTAAGGAACGCCTACAATGAGCAGTTCTTC
CDR3: CASSPLRNAYNEQFF

V: TRBV6-5
D: TRBD2
size: many
J: TRBJ2-7
DNA: TGTGCCAGCAGTTCCGGGGGACTAGCGGGAGGGACCAGCTCCTACGAGCAGTACTTC
CDR3: CASSSGGLAGGTSSYEQYF

V: TRBV6-5
D: .
size: many
J: TRBJ1-5
DNA: TGTGCCAGCAGGGGACGCGTTAGAGGCAGCAATCAGCCCCAGCATTTT
CDR3: CASRGRVRGSNQPQHF

V: TRBV29-1
D: .
size: .
J: TRBJ1-2
DNA: TGCAGCGTTGTGTCGGGGAACAACTATGGCTACACCTTC
CDR3: CSVVSGNNYGYTF

V: TRBV7-9
D: .
size: many
J: TRBJ2-5
DNA: TGTGCCAGCAGCCCCGCGAGGGTACCCCAAGAGACCCAGTACTTC
CDR3: CASSPARVPQETQYF

V: TRBV19
D: .
size: .
J: TRBJ2-7
DNA: TGTGCCAGTACAGACCGGGGAGGTTACGAGCAGTACTTC
CDR3: CASTDRGGYEQYF

V: TRBV28
D: .
size: few
J: TRBJ2-3
DNA: TGTGCCAGCAGCGCCCCGGGGGCGGCAGATACGCAGTATTTT
CDR3: CASSAPGAADTQYF

V: TRBV30
D: .
size: many
J: TRBJ2-3
DNA: TGTGCCCAATCGAGGAGGGAGAGAGATACGCAGTATTTT
CDR3: CAQSRRERDTQYF

V: TRBV7-9
D: .
size: .
J: TRBJ2-7
DNA: TGTGCCAGCAGCCCTAGAAGCCCGAGCTCCTACGAGCAGTACTTC
CDR3: CASSPRSPSSYEQYF

V: TRBV28
D: .
size: .
J: TRBJ2-7
DNA: TGTGCCAGCAGTGCCTACTTCTTCGAGCAGTACTTC
CDR3: CASSAYFFEQYF

V: TRBV12-3/TRBV12-4
D: .
size: many
J: TRBJ2-5
DNA: TGTGCCAGCAGTTTCACCTACCAAGAGACCCAGTACTTC
CDR3: CASSFTYQETQYF

V: TRBV3-1
D: TRBD2
size: many
J: TRBJ2-3
DNA: TGTGCCAGCAGCCCAGCGGCTAGCGGGACCCCCGGGTATTTT
CDR3: CASSPAASGTPGYF

V: TRBV28
D: .
size: few
J: TRBJ1-2
DNA: TGTGCCAGCAGCCCGCTGGGGACTGGCTACACCTTC
CDR3: CASSPLGTGYTF

V: TRBV27
D: .
size: few
J: TRBJ2-3
DNA: TGTGCCAGCAGTTTATTGGGCAGAGGGGAGCGCAAGTATTTT
CDR3: CASSLLGRGERKYF

V: TRBV5-1
D: TRBD1
size: .
J: TRBJ2-2
DNA: TGCGCCGGCAGCTTGACAGGGACCGGGGAGCTGTTTTTT
CDR3: CAGSLTGTGELFF

V: TRBV12-3/TRBV12-4
D: .
size: many
J: TRBJ1-1
DNA: TGTGCCAGCAGTCCCTGGGGACAGAACACTGAAGCTTTCTTT
CDR3: CASSPWGQNTEAFF

V: TRBV20-1
D: .
size: many
J: TRBJ1-1
DNA: TGCAGTGCTGGACGGGTGAACACTGAAGCTTTCTTT
CDR3: CSAGRVNTEAFF

V: TRBV3-1
D: .
size: few
J: TRBJ1-1
DNA: TGTGCCAGCAGCCCGGTTTTCCGCAGGAACACTGAAGCTTTCTTT
CDR3: CASSPVFRRNTEAFF

V: TRBV29-1
D: .
size: many
J: TRBJ2-2
DNA: TGCAGCGTGCAGCGGGTAACGAACACCGGGGAGCTGTTTTTT
CDR3: CSVQRVTNTGELFF